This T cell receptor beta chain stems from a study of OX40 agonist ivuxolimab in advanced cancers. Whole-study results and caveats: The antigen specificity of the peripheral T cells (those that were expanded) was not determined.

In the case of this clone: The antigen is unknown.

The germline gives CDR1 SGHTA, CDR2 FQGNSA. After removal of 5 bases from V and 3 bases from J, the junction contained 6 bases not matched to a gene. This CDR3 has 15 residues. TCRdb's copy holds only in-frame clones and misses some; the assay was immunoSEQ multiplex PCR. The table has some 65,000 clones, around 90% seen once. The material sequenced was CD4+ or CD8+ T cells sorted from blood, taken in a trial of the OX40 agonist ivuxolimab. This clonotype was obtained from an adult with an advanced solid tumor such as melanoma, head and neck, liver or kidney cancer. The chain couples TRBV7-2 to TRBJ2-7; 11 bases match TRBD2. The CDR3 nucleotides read TGTGCCAGCAGCCCGGGACTAGCGGATTTCTACGAGCAGTACTTC. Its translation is CASSPGLADFYEQYF.